This is a list of T cell receptor beta chains from one sample in a study of T cells in Graves' hyperthyroidism and ophthalmopathy. One entry per CDR3 protein results from TCRdb running MiXCR on the multiplex PCR reads. The sample lists roughly 700,000 distinct CDR3 sequences, 15% to 20% occurring once. What was sequenced was blood. These receptors were collected from a man aged 45-65 years with Graves' hyperthyroidism. Each CDR3 is given with its conserved first and last residue. D genes are given only for firm matches. The size entry is marked missing in some rows and otherwise reads once, few, many or a size class.

D	size	V	J	DNA	CDR3
-	many	TRBV15	TRBJ2-7	TGTGCCACCAGCAGAACTATTGGCGAGCAGTACTTC	CATSRTIGEQYF
-	few	TRBV19	TRBJ2-5	TGTGCCAGTAGTATATCCGCAAACCAAGAGACCCAGTACTTC	CASSISANQETQYF
-	many	TRBV10-3	TRBJ2-7	TGTGCCATCAGCAGATCGGGACCCGGGGGCGAGCAGTACTTC	CAISRSGPGGEQYF
-	-	TRBV20-1	TRBJ2-1	TGCAGTGCCCCAAAGGTCATGGACTGGTCCTACAATGAGCAGTTCTTC	CSAPKVMDWSYNEQFF
-	few	TRBV7-2	TRBJ1-1	TGTGCCAGCAGCAACGACAGGAACACTGAAGCTTTCTTT	CASSNDRNTEAFF
-	few	TRBV6-1	TRBJ2-1	TGTGCCAGCAGTGAAACCGGGACCACAATCGCCAATGAGCAGTTCTTC	CASSETGTTIANEQFF
-	few	TRBV7-6	TRBJ1-1	TGTGCCAGCAGCGATCGACAGGTCCGCACCTTGAACACTGAAGCTTTCTTT	CASSDRQVRTLNTEAFF
-	few	TRBV15	TRBJ2-1	TGTGCCACCAGCAGATTCCCCCCGGCCTTCTCCTACAATGAGCAGTTCTTC	CATSRFPPAFSYNEQFF
TRBD2	many	TRBV15	TRBJ2-7	TGTGCCACCAGCAGAGCCGGGGGGGGTCAGAGCTACGAGCAGTACTTC	CATSRAGGGQSYEQYF
TRBD2	many	TRBV14	TRBJ2-5	TGTGCCAGCAGCTTGGGACTAGCAATCTCCGCGAAAGAGACCCAGTACTTC	CASSLGLAISAKETQYF
TRBD2	-	TRBV20-1	TRBJ2-1	TGCAGGGGACTAGCGGGACGCAATGAGCAGTTCTTC	CRGLAGRNEQFF
TRBD2	many	TRBV10-2	TRBJ2-5	TGCGCCAGCAGTGGGGCGGGAGGGCTTAAGACCCAGTACTTC	CASSGAGGLKTQYF
-	-	TRBV14	TRBJ1-2	TGTGCCAGCAGCCCCACAGGGTTTACGAGCTACACCTTC	CASSPTGFTSYTF
-	many	TRBV20-1	TRBJ2-3	TGCAGTGCCCTCTGGGACGACACAGATACGCAGTATTTT	CSALWDDTDTQYF
-	-	TRBV7-2	TRBJ2-7	TGTGCCAGCAGCTACACGACCACGTCCGAGCAGTACTTC	CASSYTTTSEQYF
-	few	TRBV28	TRBJ1-5	TGTGCCAGTTTCACCTCGGCTGGGGGCCGTCAGCCCCAGCATTTT	CASFTSAGGRQPQHF
-	-	TRBV5-4	TRBJ1-3	TGTGCCAGCAGCTTGGGGGGACGGGACTCTGGAAACACCATATATTTT	CASSLGGRDSGNTIYF
-	many	TRBV27	TRBJ2-3	TGTGCCAGCAGTCATCGGGACACTTCTAGCACAGATACGCAGTATTTT	CASSHRDTSSTDTQYF
TRBD2	-	TRBV20-1	TRBJ2-3	TGCAGTGCTAGAGATCAAGGGACTAGCGGGAGATTAGATACGCAGTATTTT	CSARDQGTSGRLDTQYF
TRBD2	-	TRBV19	TRBJ2-7	TGTGCCAGTAGTGCCGGGGCTAGCGGGAGGAGCGAGCAGTACTTC	CASSAGASGRSEQYF
-	many	TRBV7-2	TRBJ2-2	TGTGCCAGCAGGTGGAGAAGGGCGGACACCGGGGAGCTGTTTTTT	CASRWRRADTGELFF
-	-	TRBV6-1	TRBJ2-7	TGTGCCAGCATCAAAGACCCTTCTTCCTACGAGCAGTACTTC	CASIKDPSSYEQYF
TRBD1	few	TRBV10-3	TRBJ2-5	TGTGCCATGTCGGACAGGGAAGAGACCCAGTACTTC	CAMSDREETQYF
TRBD2	many	TRBV11-2	TRBJ2-1	TGTGCCAGCCGCCGGGTTAGCGGGAGCAATGAGCAGTTCTTC	CASRRVSGSNEQFF
TRBD2	-	TRBV28	TRBJ2-1	TGTGCCAGCAGTCTGTCCGGGACTAACTACAATGAGCAGTTCTTC	CASSLSGTNYNEQFF
-	-	TRBV10-1	TRBJ2-5	TGCGCCAGCAGTGAGCGGGGCCCGGGGGAGACCCAGTACTTC	CASSERGPGETQYF
TRBD1	-	TRBV20-1	TRBJ2-7	TGCAGTGCTAGTATAGGGACAGGGGTTTTCTACGAGCAGTACTTC	CSASIGTGVFYEQYF
-	-	TRBV3-1	TRBJ2-7	TGTGCCAGCAGCTTCAGCACCCCCTACGAGCAGTACTTC	CASSFSTPYEQYF
-	many	TRBV3-1	TRBJ1-1	TGTGCCAGCAGCCAAGACAGACTCAATGAAGCTTTCTTT	CASSQDRLNEAFF
TRBD2	many	TRBV6-1	TRBJ2-7	TGTGCCAGCAGTAACCCGGGACTAGCGGGATACGAGCAGTACTTC	CASSNPGLAGYEQYF
-	many	TRBV27	TRBJ1-5	TGTGCCAGCAGTTTCCGTAGCAATCAGCCCCAGCATTTT	CASSFRSNQPQHF
-	few	TRBV30	TRBJ1-1	TGTGCCTGGAGTGGCTGGGCCAACACTGAAGCTTTCTTT	CAWSGWANTEAFF
-	few	TRBV29-1	TRBJ2-4	TGCAGCGTGAACGGGGGATCTGAGGTCAAAAACATTCAGTACTTC	CSVNGGSEVKNIQYF
TRBD2	-	TRBV5-1	TRBJ2-7	TGCGCCAGCAGCTTGGAGCGGGAGATCGACGAGCAGTACTTC	CASSLEREIDEQYF
TRBD1	-	TRBV10-3	TRBJ2-5	TGTGCCATCAGTGTTGTCAGGGGGCCGGAGACCCAGTACTTC	CAISVVRGPETQYF
TRBD2	many	TRBV20-1	TRBJ2-7	TGCAGTGCTAGATCCTCCGGGACTAGCTCCTACGAGCAGTACTTC	CSARSSGTSSYEQYF
-	many	TRBV7-9	TRBJ1-6	TGTGCCAGCAGCTTGGGCCGGGCGAGCTCCTATAATTCACCCCTCCACTTT	CASSLGRASSYNSPLHF
-	many	TRBV2	TRBJ2-5	TGTGCCAGCCAACGGGAAGAGACCCAGTACTTC	CASQREETQYF
-	many	TRBV7-3	TRBJ1-6	TGTGCCAGCAGCTTAAGAGGATTTAATTCACCCCTCCACTTT	CASSLRGFNSPLHF
TRBD2	many	TRBV12-3/TRBV12-4	TRBJ2-7	TGTGCCAGCAGTTCTAGCGGGAAATCTGGCTACGAGCAGTACTTC	CASSSSGKSGYEQYF
-	-	TRBV11-2	TRBJ2-7	TGTGCCAGCAGCTTAGACTATCGGTACGAGCAGTACTTC	CASSLDYRYEQYF
-	once	TRBV18	TRBJ2-5	TGTGCCAGCTCACCACCGTATCAGGGGGGAGAGATCCAGTACTTC	CASSPPYQGGEIQYF
-	-	TRBV28	TRBJ2-7	TGTGCCAGCAGTGTCATGAACTCCTACGAGCAGTACTTC	CASSVMNSYEQYF
TRBD1	-	TRBV12-3/TRBV12-4	TRBJ2-2	TGTGCCAGCAGCTTAAGACAGGGGGGCTCGGCAGGGAACACCGGGGAGCTGTTTTTT	CASSLRQGGSAGNTGELFF
-	many	TRBV6-2/TRBV6-3	TRBJ2-5	TGTGCCAGCAGTTACTATTCTGGGCAAGAGACCCAGTACTTC	CASSYYSGQETQYF
-	few	TRBV2	TRBJ1-3	TGTGCCAGCAGTGAAACGGGGGTATCTGGAAACACCATATATTTT	CASSETGVSGNTIYF
-	many	TRBV2	TRBJ1-5	TGTGCCAGCAGCTCAACTGATTTCAATCAGCCCCAGCATTTT	CASSSTDFNQPQHF
TRBD1	few	TRBV12-3/TRBV12-4	TRBJ1-5	TGTGCCAGCACTTACCGGGGGACAGGAAGGCCGAATCAGCCCCAGCATTTT	CASTYRGTGRPNQPQHF
-	many	TRBV12-3/TRBV12-4	TRBJ2-5	TGTGCCAGCAGTTTTCGACAGGCGCAAGAGACCCAGTACTTC	CASSFRQAQETQYF
TRBD2	many	TRBV10-2	TRBJ2-7	TGCGCCAGCAGTGAGTACAGCGGGGGAAACGAGCAGTACTTC	CASSEYSGGNEQYF
-	few	TRBV15	TRBJ2-7	TGTGCCACCAGCACCGGGACCACGAGCTCCTACGAGCAGTACTTC	CATSTGTTSSYEQYF
TRBD2	many	TRBV10-2	TRBJ2-1	TGCGCCAGCAGGTTTAGCGGGACATACAATGAGCAGTTCTTC	CASRFSGTYNEQFF
-	many	TRBV27	TRBJ1-2	TGTGCCAGCAGTTTATCTGAGGGGTCGAGTGGCTACACCTTC	CASSLSEGSSGYTF
-	many	TRBV9	TRBJ2-1	TGTGCCAGCAGCCCGGCAGGGGTTGAAAATGAGCAGTTCTTC	CASSPAGVENEQFF
TRBD1	many	TRBV10-3	TRBJ2-2	TGTGCCAGCAAGGGACAGTCTAACACCGGGGAGCTGTTTTTT	CASKGQSNTGELFF